The sequence of this T cell receptor beta chain was determined in a study of T-cell reconstitution after alpha-beta-depleted transplantation in children. For TCRbeta, the library was prepared with unique molecular identifiers. TCRdb re-called the PCR reads through MiXCR, storing one row per CDR3 protein. Of around 93,000 distinct CDR3 sequences listed, 7% to 10% are singletons. Unmatched junction bases numbered 2, after V lost 6 bases and J lost 8 bases. The CDR3 totals 13 residues. Ten or more counts support this clonotype. The TCR comes from a human donor who donated a stem cell graft to a child with congenital amegakaryocytic thrombocytopenia. The sample consisted of PBMCs from the stem cell graft donor, taken from the stem cell graft. The chain has TRBV12-3 or TRBV12-4 and TRBJ1-6, with 9 bases fitting TRBD1. The chain's CDR3 is CASRGQGDSPLHF. DNA of the CDR3: TGTGCCAGCAGGGGACAGGGAGATTCACCCCTCCACTTT.